The clone carrying this T cell receptor (beta chain) was picked up one time. Its antigen is unidentified. This table comes from immunoSEQ multiplex PCR, and its TCRdb copy is limited to in-frame clones, with some not included. Of 98,000 or so clones listed, roughly nine tenths were seen once; the top ten hold about 3%. The sample belongs to a study of T cell responses to AZD1222 COVID-19 vaccine. Study findings and constraints: Donor demographics were predominantly white British with a female majority; clonal diversity may be underestimated. Recipients of two AZD1222 doses showed rising Spike-specific TCR breadth and depth. Baseline seropositivity characterized only six AZD1222 recipients. Nearly half of spike-specific TCRs reportedly target variant regions that are unmutated in the B.1.351 and B.1.1.7 variants.

The germline CDR1 and CDR2 sequences are MNHNS and SASEGT. V was clipped by 3 bases and J by 10 bases, with 13 bases between them. The CDR3 contains 14 residues. Sequencing used peripheral blood, obtained on day 0 of MenACWY control vaccination. The TCR comes from an adult in good health. The chain links TRBV6-1 to TRBJ1-6; D is possibly TRBD1 (5 bases). The CDR3 loop reads CASSEGQGGSPLHF. CDR3 bases: TGTGCCAGCAGTGAGGGGCAGGGCGGCTCACCCCTCCACTTT.